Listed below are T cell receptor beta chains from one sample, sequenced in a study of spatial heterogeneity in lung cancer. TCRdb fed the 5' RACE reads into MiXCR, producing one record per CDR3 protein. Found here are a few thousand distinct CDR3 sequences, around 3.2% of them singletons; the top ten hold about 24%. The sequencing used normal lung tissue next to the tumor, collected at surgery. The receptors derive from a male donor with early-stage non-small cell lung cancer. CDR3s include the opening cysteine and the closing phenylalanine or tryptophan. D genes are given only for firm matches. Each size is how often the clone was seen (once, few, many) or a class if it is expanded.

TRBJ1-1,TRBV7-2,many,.,CASSLATSMNTEAFF,TGTGCCAGCAGCTTAGCAACAAGCATGAACACTGAAGCTTTCTTT
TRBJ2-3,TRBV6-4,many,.,CASSDSVSAIDTQYF,TGTGCCAGCAGTGACTCAGTGTCAGCGATTGATACGCAGTATTTT
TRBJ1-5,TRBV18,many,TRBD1,CASSPGQGSQPQHF,TGTGCCAGCTCACCGGGACAGGGGAGTCAGCCCCAGCATTTT
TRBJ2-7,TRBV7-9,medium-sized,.,CASSSPPENYEQYF,TGTGCCAGCAGCTCGCCCCCCGAGAACTACGAGCAGTACTTC
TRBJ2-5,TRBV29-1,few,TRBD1,CSGTGGTKETQYF,TGCAGCGGTACAGGGGGCACTAAAGAGACCCAGTACTTC
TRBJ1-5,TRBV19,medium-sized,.,CASSPRTSYSNQPQHF,TGTGCCAGTAGTCCCCGGACGTCGTATAGCAATCAGCCCCAGCATTTT
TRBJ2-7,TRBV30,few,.,CAWIREYEQYF,TGTGCCTGGATTAGGGAATACGAGCAGTACTTC
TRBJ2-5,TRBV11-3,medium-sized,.,CASSPGTESQETQYF,TGTGCCAGCAGCCCCGGGACCGAATCCCAAGAGACCCAGTACTTC
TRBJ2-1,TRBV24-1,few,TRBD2,CATSDPASGRNNEQFF,TGTGCCACCAGTGACCCTGCTAGCGGGAGGAACAATGAGCAGTTCTTC
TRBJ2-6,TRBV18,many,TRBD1,CASSPRDRGAGANVLTF,TGTGCCAGCTCACCCCGGGACAGGGGTGCTGGGGCCAACGTCCTGACTTTC
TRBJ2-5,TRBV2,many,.,CASSGGQGIQETQYF,TGTGCCAGCAGTGGTGGTCAGGGGATCCAAGAGACCCAGTACTTC